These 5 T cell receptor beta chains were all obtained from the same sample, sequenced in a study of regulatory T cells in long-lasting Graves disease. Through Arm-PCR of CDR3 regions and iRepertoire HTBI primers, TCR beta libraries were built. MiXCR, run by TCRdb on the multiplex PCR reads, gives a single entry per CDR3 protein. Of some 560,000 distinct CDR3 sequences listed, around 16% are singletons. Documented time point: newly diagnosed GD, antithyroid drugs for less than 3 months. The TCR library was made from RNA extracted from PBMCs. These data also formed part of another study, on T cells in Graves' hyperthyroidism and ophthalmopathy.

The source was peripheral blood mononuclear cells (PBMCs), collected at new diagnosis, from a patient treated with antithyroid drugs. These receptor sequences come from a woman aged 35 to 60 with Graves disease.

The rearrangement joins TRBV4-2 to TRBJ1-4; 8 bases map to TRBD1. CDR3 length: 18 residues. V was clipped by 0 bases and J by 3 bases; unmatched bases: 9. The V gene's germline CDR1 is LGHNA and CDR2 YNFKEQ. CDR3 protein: CASSQDSAGGSANEKLFF. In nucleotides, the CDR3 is TGTGCCAGCAGCCAAGATTCGGCAGGGGGCTCGGCTAATGAAAAACTGTTTTTT.

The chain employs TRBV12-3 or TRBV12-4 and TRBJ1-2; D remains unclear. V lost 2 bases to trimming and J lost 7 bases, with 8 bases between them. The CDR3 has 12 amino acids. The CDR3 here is CASSLYAGGYTF. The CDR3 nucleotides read TGTGCCAGCAGTTTATACGCGGGTGGCTACACCTTC.

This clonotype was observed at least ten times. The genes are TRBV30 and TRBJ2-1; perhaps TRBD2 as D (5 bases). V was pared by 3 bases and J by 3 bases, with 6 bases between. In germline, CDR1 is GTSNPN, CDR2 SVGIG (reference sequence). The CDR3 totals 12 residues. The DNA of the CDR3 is TGTGCCTGGAGCACTAGCTACAATGAGCAGTTCTTC. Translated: CAWSTSYNEQFF.

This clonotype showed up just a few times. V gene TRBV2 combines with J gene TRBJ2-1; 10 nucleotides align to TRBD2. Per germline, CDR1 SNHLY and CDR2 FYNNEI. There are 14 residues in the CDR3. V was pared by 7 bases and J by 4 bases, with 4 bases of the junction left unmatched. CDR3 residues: CASTTSGAYNEQFF. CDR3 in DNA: TGTGCCAGCACAACTAGCGGGGCTTACAATGAGCAGTTCTTC.

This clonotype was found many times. Here the CDR3 reads CASSVSVAGELFF. The CDR3 bases are TGTGCCAGCTCAGTGTCCGTGGCGGGCGAGCTGTTTTTT. The V and J genes are TRBV18 and TRBJ2-2, with a weak D call TRBD2 (5 bases). Trimming took off 5 bases at V and 11 bases at J, with 15 bases between the two ends. This CDR3 contains 13 residues. Germline V gives CDR1 KGHSH, CDR2 LQKENI. The full variable domain, its missing parts supplied by reference TRBV18 and TRBJ2-2, is NAGVMQNPRHLVRRRGQEARLRCSPMKGHSHVYWYRQLPEEGLKFMVYLQKENIIDESGMPKERFSAEFPKEGPSILRIQQVVRGDSAAYFCASSVSVAGELFFGEGSRLTVL.